The 6 T cell receptor beta chains below come from one sample, sequenced in a study of blood T cell repertoires in COVID-19. Assay used: immunoSEQ multiplex PCR; TCRdb lists only in-frame clones, some missing. The data contain 90,000 or so clones, about 89% of them seen just once; the ten biggest clones take up about 1.8%. Input material: peripheral blood. The receptors come from a human donor with active COVID-19. The donor label of this sample is uncertain.

V gene TRBV3-1 (or the pseudogene TRBV3-2) combines with J gene TRBJ2-3, with 15 nucleotides matching TRBD2. Germline values: CDR1 LGHDT, CDR2 YNNKEL (reference sequence). The CDR3 runs to 20 residues. J was trimmed by 1 base and V by 2 bases; bases with no gene match: 10. For the CDR3, the DNA is TGTGCCAGCAGCCAATCTGGACTAGCGGGGGGGCCAGGTGGCACAGATACGCAGTATTTT. Its translation: CASSQSGLAGGPGGTDTQYF.

The CDR3 nucleotides read TGTGCCAGCAGAGAGGGTAACTCCTACGAGCAGTACTTC. Protein sequence: CASREGNSYEQYF. V usage is TRBV6-5 and J usage is TRBJ2-7; TRBD2 is a possible D gene (5 bases). The germline CDR1 and CDR2 sequences are MNHEY and SVGAGI. This CDR3 has 13 residues. Between the trimmed V and J ends, which lost 6 bases and 0 bases, there was a span of 9 bases.

The rearrangement uses TRBV7-2 and TRBJ1-1, with TRBD1 matching over 12 bases. With V trimmed by 8 bases and J by 6 bases, 7 bases remained unmatched. The germline V gene has CDR1 SGHTA and CDR2 FQGNSA. The CDR3 has 14 amino acids. The CDR3 loop reads CASGLRDRGPEAFF. DNA of the CDR3: TGTGCCAGCGGCCTCCGGGACAGGGGGCCTGAAGCTTTCTTT.

The chain uses TRBV6-1 and TRBJ2-7; D is undetermined. Germline V gene sequence: CDR1 MNHNS, CDR2 SASEGT. This CDR3 is 12 amino acids long. Trimming pared 2 bases from V and 6 bases from J, leaving 8 bases between. This chain's CDR3 is CASSEFGFEQYF. CDR3 coding DNA: TGTGCCAGCAGTGAATTCGGGTTCGAGCAGTACTTC.

This chain connects TRBV11-2 to TRBJ1-1, with 11 bases lining up with TRBD1. Germline values: CDR1 SGHAT, CDR2 FQNNGV. J gave up 5 bases and V 2 bases, and 4 bases lay outside the gene matches. This CDR3 contains 15 residues. CDR3 amino acids: CASSLWTGGGTEAFF. In nucleotides, the CDR3 is TGTGCCAGCAGCTTATGGACAGGGGGCGGAACTGAAGCTTTCTTT.

J is TRBJ1-5 and V is TRBV6-5; D is unresolved. This CDR3 contains 14 residues. V gave up 8 bases and J gave up 3 bases, with 14 bases separating them. Germline CDR1 reads MNHEY; CDR2 reads SVGAGI. CDR3 amino acids: CASGRYGANQPQHF. The CDR3 DNA reads TGTGCCAGCGGGAGGTATGGTGCCAATCAGCCCCAGCATTTT.